This T cell receptor (beta chain) was obtained from a study of T cells in Graves' hyperthyroidism and ophthalmopathy. Amplification of TCR beta CDR3 regions was performed using RNA transcripts as template. TCR CDR3 regions were first amplified by RT-PCR with HTBI primers. TCRdb redid the calling of the multiplex PCR reads with MiXCR, one entry per CDR3 protein. The sample holds under 700,000 distinct CDR3 sequences, approximately 15% seen once. Germline lookup yields CDR1 SGHRS and CDR2 YFSETQ. This CDR3 is 15 amino acids long. J was trimmed by 1 base and V by 7 bases; bases with no gene match: 11. The source material was blood. The TCR was taken from a woman between 18 and 29 years old with Graves' hyperthyroidism. This chain connects TRBV5-1 to TRBJ2-7; 7 nucleotides agree with TRBD1. CDR3 bases: TGCGCCAGCGGGAAAGACAGGGCCCAGTCCTACGAGCAGTACTTC. Its protein product is CASGKDRAQSYEQYF. The whole variable domain, remainder taken from reference TRBV5-1 and TRBJ2-7, is KAGVTQTPRYLIKTRGQQVTLSCSPISGHRSVSWYQQTPGQGLQFLFEYFSETQRNKGNFPGRFSGRQFSNSRSEMNVSTLELGDSALYLCASGKDRAQSYEQYFGPGTRLTVT.